This TCR beta chain was captured by sequencing in a study of blood T cell repertoires in COVID-19. On the study more broadly: The origin of the acute and convalescent COVID-19 samples was the United States, Italy and Spain.

In the original analysis: The authors estimated nucleated cell counts from reference gene primer amplification. The repertoire was sequenced with immunoSEQ multiplex PCR; TCRdb's copy has only in-frame clones and lacks some. The D gene and trimming were derived from the DNA, and the V and J assignments and clone size from that table. The sample consists of over 110,000 clones, over 70% of them appearing once. Per germline, CDR1 WNHNN and CDR2 SYGVQD (reference sequence). V was pared by 2 bases and J by 5 bases, with 14 bases between. There are 15 residues in the CDR3. Sequencing was performed on peripheral blood. The chain carries TRBV10-1 and TRBJ2-3; possibly TRBD2 for D (6 bases). This receptor was identified in a woman aged 45 to 65 with acute or convalescent COVID-19. The DNA for the CDR3 is TGCGCCAGCAGTGAGACGGGGGAGCTAGTAGATACGCAGTATTTT. As protein: CASSETGELVDTQYF.